This T cell receptor beta chain is from a study of glioma-infiltrating T cells. Findings and limits, study-wide: Very few CDR3 sequences were shared between tissue and blood. Above-expected tissue-blood divergence occurred in all gliomas, most in low-grade ones.

Using RNA template, CDR3s of TCR alpha and beta were amplified with iRepertoire arm-PCR. Tissue mRNA or PBMC total RNA, about 85-400 ng, went into one-step reverse transcription and amplification. TCRdb re-analysed the multiplex PCR reads in MiXCR, keeping a single row per CDR3 protein. The sample holds under 200,000 distinct CDR3 sequences, more than 35% seen once. A remark on this clonotype: Its antigen is unknown.

CDR3 length: 13 residues. V was clipped by 6 bases and J by 6 bases, with 14 bases between them. The germline gives CDR1 LNHDA, CDR2 SQIVND (reference sequence). The sample was glioma tissue, nonneoplastic brain tissue, or PBMCs (not recorded which). The receptor comes from a human donor with low-grade glioma or glioblastoma, undergoing nonglioma brain surgery, or in good health (not recorded which). The genes are TRBV19 and TRBJ1-1; D possibly corresponds to TRBD1 (5 bases). DNA of the CDR3: TGTGCCAGTAGAGACAGAGGGAGAGCTGAAGCTTTCTTT. Translating gives CASRDRGRAEAFF.